One and the same sample provided the 15 T cell receptor beta chains below, sequenced in a study of T cells in Graves' hyperthyroidism and ophthalmopathy. From RNA transcripts, TCR beta CDR3 regions were amplified. The HTBI set primed first-round TCR CDR3 RT-PCR. Using its own MiXCR run on the multiplex PCR reads, TCRdb lists one record per CDR3 protein. This sample has 550,000 to 650,000 distinct CDR3 sequences, with 11% to 15% found just once. The sample taken for sequencing was blood. These receptor sequences come from a woman aged 25 to 39 with Graves' hyperthyroidism that later progressed to Graves' ophthalmopathy.

This clonotype occurred many times. This sequence joins TRBV28 and TRBJ2-6, with a tentative D call TRBD1 (5 bases). CDR3 length equals 17 residues. With 5 bases removed from V and 1 base from J, the gap between germline ends came to 15 bases. Germline CDR1 and CDR2: MDHEN and SYDVKM. The CDR3 DNA reads TGTGCCAGCAGTCCGTTAAAGGGGTTTTCTGGGGCCAACGTCCTGACTTTC. Translation gives CASSPLKGFSGANVLTF.

This clonotype occurred many times. The chain uses TRBV15 and TRBJ2-1; no clear D gene. CDR1 LNHNV and CDR2 YYDKDF come from the germline V gene (reference sequence). This CDR3 comprises 17 residues. V was trimmed by 0 bases and J by 0 bases, leaving 12 bases between them. CDR3: CATSRDTIFSSYNEQFF. CDR3 sequence (DNA): TGTGCCACCAGCAGAGATACCATTTTCAGCTCCTACAATGAGCAGTTCTTC.

This clonotype was picked up many times. This chain joins TRBV29-1 and TRBJ1-1, with TRBD1 matching 7 bases. This CDR3 spans 14 amino acids. V dropped 3 bases and J dropped 4; count of bases not matched to a gene: 8. The germline V gene encodes CDR1 SQVTM and CDR2 ANQGSEA. In DNA form, the CDR3 reads TGCAGCGTTGACAGGGGGGCGGCGTCCACTGAAGCTTTCTTT. This gives the protein CSVDRGAASTEAFF. The full variable domain, rest sourced from reference TRBV29-1 and TRBJ1-1, is SAVISQKPSRDICQRGTSLTIQCQVDSQVTMMFWYRQQPGQSLTLIATANQGSEATYESGFVIDKFPISRPNLTFSTLTVSNMSPEDSSIYLCSVDRGAASTEAFFGQGTRLTVV.

This clonotype occurred a few times. The V and J genes are TRBV28 and TRBJ2-1, with D uncertain. Germline loops: CDR1 MDHEN, CDR2 SYDVKM. CDR3 size: 15 residues. Trimming stripped 5 bases from V and 3 bases from J, with 14 bases between. Written as DNA, the CDR3 is TGTGCCAGCAGTGGACCCCCCCCTCTCTACAATGAGCAGTTCTTC. Protein: CASSGPPPLYNEQFF. Looking up the rest from reference TRBV28 and TRBJ2-1 gives the full variable domain: DVKVTQSSRYLVKRTGEKVFLECVQDMDHENMFWYRQDPGLGLRLIYFSYDVKMKEKGDIPEGYSVSREKKERFSLILESASTNQTSMYLCASSGPPPLYNEQFFGPGTRLTVL.

This chain connects TRBV19 to TRBJ1-5; 8 bases align to TRBD1. Per germline, CDR1 LNHDA and CDR2 SQIVND (reference sequence). This CDR3 region has 18 residues. V dropped 3 bases and J dropped 11; count of bases not matched to a gene: 21. As DNA, the CDR3 is TGTGCCAGTAGTATCAATTCTGGGGCAGGGGGCCTCGGGGCGGCCCAGCATTTT. Protein sequence: CASSINSGAGGLGAAQHF.

This clonotype was seen more than once but under ten times. A much more abundant neighbour one base away suggests this may be a read error. V gene TRBV11-2 combines with J gene TRBJ1-5; 9 bases agree with TRBD1. The CDR3 has 15 residues. Looked up from germline, CDR1 is SGHAT and CDR2 is FQNNGV. The V gene end was trimmed by 4 bases and the J gene end by 6 bases; junction bases not matched to a gene: 7. The CDR3 coding sequence is TGTGCCAGCAGCTCCGGGACAGGGAAGGTTCAGCCCCAGCATTTT. Its translation: CASSSGTGKVQPQHF.

This clonotype has only a few counts. The rearrangement links TRBV10-3 to TRBJ1-1; D gene uncertain. This CDR3 comprises 14 residues. The germline CDR1 and CDR2 sequences are ENHRY and SYGVKD. The V and J ends lost 1 base and 1 base respectively, with 7 bases between them. CDR3 nucleotide sequence: TGTGCCATCAGTGAGTGCCAGGAGAACACTGAAGCTTTCTTT. Translated: CAISECQENTEAFF.

This clonotype has ten or more counts. The genes are TRBV18 and TRBJ1-6, with D possibly matching TRBD1 (6 bases). Trimming took 2 bases from V and 8 from J, leaving 13 bases between them. CDR1 is KGHSH and CDR2 is LQKENI in the germline V gene. The CDR3 sequence is 15 residues long. The CDR3 DNA follows: TGTGCCAGCTCACCATGGGAAGGGGGAGATTCACCCCTCCACTTT. It encodes CASSPWEGGDSPLHF.

This clonotype was counted many times. This rearrangement joins TRBV19 to TRBJ2-5; 9 bases fit TRBD1. V lost 7 bases, J lost 1 base, and 7 bases stayed unmatched. The CDR3 runs to 15 residues. CDR1 is LNHDA and CDR2 is SQIVND in the germline V gene (reference sequence). CDR3 loop: CASTPETGGQETQYF. The CDR3, as DNA: TGTGCCAGTACTCCAGAGACAGGGGGCCAAGAGACCCAGTACTTC.

The chain is built from TRBV27 and TRBJ1-2, with TRBD1 matching over 10 bases. The CDR3 totals 15 residues. Germline CDR1 and CDR2: MNHEY and SMNVEV (reference sequence). V dropped 6 bases and J dropped 8; count of bases not matched to a gene: 12. The CDR3 DNA is TGTGCCAGCAGGGAAGGGACAGGGGAAGGTTGGGGCTACACCTTC. Translating gives CASREGTGEGWGYTF.

This clonotype has ten or more counts. V and J are TRBV28 and TRBJ2-7; TRBD2 aligns across 9 bases. CDR3 length: 15 amino acids. Losses at the gene ends were 4 bases for V and 2 bases for J; bases not matched to a gene: 6. Germline assignment: CDR1 MDHEN and CDR2 SYDVKM. CDR3 region: CASSWALAGPYEQYF. The DNA of the CDR3 is TGTGCCAGCAGTTGGGCCCTAGCGGGACCCTACGAGCAGTACTTC. Full variable domain (outside the CDR3, taken from reference TRBV28 and TRBJ2-7): DVKVTQSSRYLVKRTGEKVFLECVQDMDHENMFWYRQDPGLGLRLIYFSYDVKMKEKGDIPEGYSVSREKKERFSLILESASTNQTSMYLCASSWALAGPYEQYFGPGTRLTVT.

As concerns this clonotype: With a much larger clone just one base away, this may be a read error. V usage is TRBV3-1 and J usage is TRBJ1-2; D unresolved. CDR3 length: 14 amino acids. Trimming left V 4 bases short and J 6 bases short, with 15 bases between. Germline-derived CDR1 and CDR2 are LGHDT and YNNKEL (reference sequence). CDR3 sequence reads: CASSLSPDGHGYTF. CDR3 bases: TGTGCCAGCAGCCTAAGTCCCGATGGGCATGGCTACACCTTC.

The sample holds many counts of this clonotype. The V call is TRBV11-3, the J call TRBJ2-1, with D uncertain. Trimming stripped 3 bases from V and 6 bases from J, with 9 bases between. This CDR3 region has 13 residues. The germline V gene has CDR1 SGHNT and CDR2 YENEEA. This CDR3 reads CASSFYGVNEQFF. The DNA of the CDR3 is TGTGCCAGCAGCTTCTATGGGGTCAATGAGCAGTTCTTC.

This clonotype was recorded at least ten times. The J gene is TRBJ2-7, the V gene TRBV19, with D tentatively TRBD2 (5 bases). Germline CDR1 is LNHDA and CDR2 is SQIVND (reference sequence). V was pared by 4 bases and J by 6 bases, with 25 bases between. This CDR3 contains 17 residues. The CDR3 spells CASSTVRGRLRESEQYF. CDR3 in DNA: TGTGCCAGTAGTACCGTTCGCGGACGTTTGAGGGAGTCCGAGCAGTACTTC.

This clonotype was seen many times. The gene calls are TRBV7-8 and TRBJ2-5, with TRBD2 as a possible D gene (6 bases). The CDR3 loop spans 15 amino acids. V lost 2 bases and J 3 bases, leaving 13 bases between the germline ends. Germline lookup yields CDR1 SGHVS and CDR2 FQNEAQ. The CDR3, as DNA: TGTGCCAGCAGCTTATTTACTAGCTCCAAAGAGACCCAGTACTTC. It yields the protein CASSLFTSSKETQYF.